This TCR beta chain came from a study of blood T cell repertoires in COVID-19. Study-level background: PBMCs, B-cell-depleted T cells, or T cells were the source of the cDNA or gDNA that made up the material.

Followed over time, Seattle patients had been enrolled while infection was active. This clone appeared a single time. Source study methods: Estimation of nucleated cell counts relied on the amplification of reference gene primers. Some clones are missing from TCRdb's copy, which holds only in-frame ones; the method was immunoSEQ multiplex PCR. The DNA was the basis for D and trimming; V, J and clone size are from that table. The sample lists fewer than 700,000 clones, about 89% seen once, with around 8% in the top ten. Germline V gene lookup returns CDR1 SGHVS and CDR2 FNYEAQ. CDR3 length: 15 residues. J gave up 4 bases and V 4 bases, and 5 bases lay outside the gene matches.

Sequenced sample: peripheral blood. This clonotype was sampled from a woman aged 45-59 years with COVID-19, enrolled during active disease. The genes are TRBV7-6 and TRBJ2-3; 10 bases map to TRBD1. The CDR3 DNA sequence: TGTGCCAGCAGCTATGGGACAGGGGAACCAGATACGCAGTATTTT. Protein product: CASSYGTGEPDTQYF.